The source of this TCR beta chain is a study of glioma-infiltrating T cells (dated by TCRdb to 2016 to 2018). Concerning the study at large: The study sequenced TCR alpha- and beta-chain repertoires from glioma tissue, from non-neoplastic brain tissue and from matched peripheral blood mononuclear cells. To gauge divergence between tissue and blood T-cell populations, every tissue-infiltrating repertoire was compared against the peripheral blood repertoire from the same patient. Three low-grade glioma patients, under ten primary glioblastoma patients and three non-glioma patients contributing non-neoplastic brain tissue were included in the paired cohort.

TCR alpha and beta CDR3 regions were amplified with the iRepertoire nested amplicon-rescue multiplex PCR (arm-PCR) platform from RNA. The input for one-step reverse transcription and amplification was roughly 85-400 ng of either tissue mRNA or PBMC total RNA. Following bead purification, Illumina adapters were added by a secondary multiplex PCR, and the libraries were gel-purified between 200 and 400 bp. Internal 6-nucleotide barcodes were carried by the libraries and were used for demultiplexing. Sequencing of libraries was performed on an Illumina MiSeq with 2x220 or 2x250 nucleotide paired-end reads. As for how the authors treated the data: Paired reads were merged with FLASH 1.2.11 and aligned to the GRCh37 human genome with BWA-MEM before extracting TRA and TRB reads. For V and J assignment, an IMGT-derived reference of cassette sequences and CDR3 motifs that included pseudogenes was used. Reads were translated in three frames, and productive CDR3s were defined as those with a C...FGXG motif and no stop codons. A clonotype was defined as a unique combination of a V-J cassette pair and a CDR3 amino acid sequence. Reads were filtered by Hamming distance, thresholded by each sample's sequence error rate in mapped regions. TCRdb reprocessing: public reads trimmed at Q25 with fastp, clones called with MiXCR, in-frame beta chains kept. Every entry covers one CDR3 protein and lists the most common genes and DNA from its rows. The V and J calls reflect TCRdb's pipeline rather than the authors' work. A total of 100,000 to 150,000 distinct CDR3 sequences appear in this sample, around 25% of them only once. Around 28% of the sample lies in the top ten.

Its CDR3 holds 15 amino acids, cysteine through phenylalanine. The read is trimmed to its CDR3 DNA, 45 bases read in frame from base 1. Compared with germline, V lacks 2 bases and J lacks 5 bases; bases without a gene match: 4. Via the germline V gene, CDR1 is SGHAT and CDR2 FQNNGV. This clonotype was recorded once. What this receptor recognizes is not known. Within one base of it there is no much larger clone, and no base qualities were kept. A single read makes a weak case. The investigation overall reported the following: Group comparisons rested on small numbers: three non-neoplastic, three low-grade glioma and several glioblastoma patients. VJ-independent divergence between tissue and blood was lower than expected in non-neoplastic patients but higher than expected in all gliomas, particularly low-grade gliomas. Very few CDR3 sequences were shared between tissue and blood, attributed to high CDR3 diversity and limited sampling.

The sample was glioma tissue, nonneoplastic brain tissue, or PBMCs (not recorded which). This TCR came from a human donor with low-grade glioma or glioblastoma, undergoing nonglioma brain surgery, or in good health (not recorded which). This chain joins TRBV11-2 to TRBJ2-1, with 9 bases aligning to TRBD2. The bases read TGTGCCAGCAGCTTATGGGCTAGCGGGAACAATGAGCAGTTCTTC. Its translation reads: CASSLWASGNNEQFF.